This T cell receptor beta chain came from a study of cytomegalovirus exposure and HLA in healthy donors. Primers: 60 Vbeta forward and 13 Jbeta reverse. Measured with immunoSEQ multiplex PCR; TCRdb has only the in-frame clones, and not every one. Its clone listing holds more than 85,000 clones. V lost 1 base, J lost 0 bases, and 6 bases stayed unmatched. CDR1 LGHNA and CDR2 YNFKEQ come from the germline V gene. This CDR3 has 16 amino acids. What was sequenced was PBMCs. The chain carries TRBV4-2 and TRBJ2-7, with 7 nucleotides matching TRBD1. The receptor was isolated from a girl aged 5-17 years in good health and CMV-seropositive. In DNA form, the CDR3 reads TGTGCCAGCAGCCAAGCCGCAGGGGACAGCTCCTACGAGCAGTACTTC. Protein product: CASSQAAGDSSYEQYF.